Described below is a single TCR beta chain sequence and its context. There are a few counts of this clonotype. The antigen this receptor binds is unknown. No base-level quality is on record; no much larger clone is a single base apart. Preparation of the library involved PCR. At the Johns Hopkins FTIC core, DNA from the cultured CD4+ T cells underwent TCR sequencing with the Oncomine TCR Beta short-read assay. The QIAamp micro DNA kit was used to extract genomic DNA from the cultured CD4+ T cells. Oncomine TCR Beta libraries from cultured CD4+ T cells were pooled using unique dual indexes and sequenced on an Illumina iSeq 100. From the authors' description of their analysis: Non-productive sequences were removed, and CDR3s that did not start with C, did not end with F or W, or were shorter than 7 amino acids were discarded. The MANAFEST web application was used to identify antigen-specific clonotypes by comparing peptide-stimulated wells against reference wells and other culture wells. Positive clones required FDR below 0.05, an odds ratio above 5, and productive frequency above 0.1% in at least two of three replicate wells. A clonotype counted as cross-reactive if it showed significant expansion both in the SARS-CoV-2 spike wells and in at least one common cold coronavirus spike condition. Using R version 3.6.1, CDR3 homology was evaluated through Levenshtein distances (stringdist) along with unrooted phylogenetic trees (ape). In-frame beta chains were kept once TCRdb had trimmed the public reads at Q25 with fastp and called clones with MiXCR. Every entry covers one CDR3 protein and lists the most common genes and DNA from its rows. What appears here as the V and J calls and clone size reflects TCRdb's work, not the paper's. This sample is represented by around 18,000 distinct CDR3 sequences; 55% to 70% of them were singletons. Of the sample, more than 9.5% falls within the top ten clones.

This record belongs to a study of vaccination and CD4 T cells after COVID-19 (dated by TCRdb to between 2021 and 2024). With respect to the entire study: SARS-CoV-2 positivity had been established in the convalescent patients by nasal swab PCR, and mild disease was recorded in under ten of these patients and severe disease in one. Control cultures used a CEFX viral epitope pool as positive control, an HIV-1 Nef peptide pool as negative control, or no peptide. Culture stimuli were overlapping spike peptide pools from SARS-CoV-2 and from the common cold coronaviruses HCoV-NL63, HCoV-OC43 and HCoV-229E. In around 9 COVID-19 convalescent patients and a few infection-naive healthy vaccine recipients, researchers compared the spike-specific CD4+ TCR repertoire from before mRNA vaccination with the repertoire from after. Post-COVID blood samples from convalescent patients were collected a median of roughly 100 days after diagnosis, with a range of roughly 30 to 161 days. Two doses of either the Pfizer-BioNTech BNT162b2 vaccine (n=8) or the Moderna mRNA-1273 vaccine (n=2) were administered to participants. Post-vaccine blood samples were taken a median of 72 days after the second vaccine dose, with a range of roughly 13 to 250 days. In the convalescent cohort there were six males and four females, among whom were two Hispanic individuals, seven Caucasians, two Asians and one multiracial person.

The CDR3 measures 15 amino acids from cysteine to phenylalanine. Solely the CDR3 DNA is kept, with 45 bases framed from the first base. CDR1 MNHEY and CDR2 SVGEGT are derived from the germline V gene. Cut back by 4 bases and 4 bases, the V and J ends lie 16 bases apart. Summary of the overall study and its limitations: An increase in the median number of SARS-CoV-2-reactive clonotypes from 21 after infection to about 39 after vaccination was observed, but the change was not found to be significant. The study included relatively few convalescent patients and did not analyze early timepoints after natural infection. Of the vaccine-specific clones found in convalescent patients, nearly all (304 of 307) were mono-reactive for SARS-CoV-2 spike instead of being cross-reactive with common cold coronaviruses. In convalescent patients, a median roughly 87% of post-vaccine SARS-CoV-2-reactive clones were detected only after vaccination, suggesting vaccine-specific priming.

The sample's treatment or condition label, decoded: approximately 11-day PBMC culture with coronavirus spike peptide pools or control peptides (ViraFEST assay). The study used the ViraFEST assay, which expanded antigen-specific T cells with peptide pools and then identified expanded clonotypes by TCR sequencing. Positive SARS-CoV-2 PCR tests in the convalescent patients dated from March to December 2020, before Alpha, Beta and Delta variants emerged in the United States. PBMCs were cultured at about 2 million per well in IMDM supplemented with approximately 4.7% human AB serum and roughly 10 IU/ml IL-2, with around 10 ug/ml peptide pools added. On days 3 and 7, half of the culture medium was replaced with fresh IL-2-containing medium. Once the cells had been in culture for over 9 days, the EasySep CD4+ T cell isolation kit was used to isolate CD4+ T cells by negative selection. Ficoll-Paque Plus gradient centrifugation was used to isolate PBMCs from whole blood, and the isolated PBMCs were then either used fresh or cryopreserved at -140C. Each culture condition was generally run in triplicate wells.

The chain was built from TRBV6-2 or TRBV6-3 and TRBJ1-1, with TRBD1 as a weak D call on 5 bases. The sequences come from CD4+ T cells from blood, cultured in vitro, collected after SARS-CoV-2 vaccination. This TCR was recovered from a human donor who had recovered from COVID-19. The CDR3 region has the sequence CASSSPWSRGTEAFF. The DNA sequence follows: TGTGCCAGCAGTTCCCCCTGGAGTAGGGGCACTGAAGCTTTCTTT.